This T cell receptor (beta chain) was observed in a study of monozygotic twins with inflammatory bowel disease. Study-level points and caveats: Immunosuppressive treatments were not uniform, and this may have added variability to patient repertoires. Using the inverse Simpson index, IBD patients had lower TCRbeta diversity than healthy co-twins.

No DNA is given; TCRdb re-called the 5' RACE reads and lists each CDR3 protein once. Recorded here are 150,000 to 200,000 distinct CDR3 sequences; the top ten clones represent approximately 7.4%. With respect to this clonotype: Its target is unknown.

The CDR3 loop spans 13 amino acids. Germline V gives CDR1 SEHNR, CDR2 FQNEAQ (reference sequence). The clonotype comes from a human donor with ulcerative colitis or Crohn's disease, or a healthy co-twin of an affected twin (not recorded which). Input material: blood. The V call is TRBV7-9, the J call TRBJ2-3. The CDR3 region is CASGLRGTDTQYF.